These T cell receptor beta chains were read from a single sample in a study of shared clonotypes between healthy human individuals. Some clones are missing from TCRdb's copy, which holds only in-frame ones; the method was immunoSEQ multiplex PCR. The table has some 790,000 clones, roughly 72% seen once. Sequencing used memory CD4+ T cells sorted from blood. The receptors originated from a woman in her thirties in good health. The CDR3 runs from the conserved cysteine through the conserved F or W. The D gene is left open where the match is weak. Not every row has a clone size; where given, it reads once, few, many or a size class.

TRBD2	TRBJ2-1	-	TRBV4-1	TGCGCCAGCAGCCAAGAAAGGGAACTAGCGGGAGTGTATGAGCAGTTCTTC	CASSQERELAGVYEQFF
-	TRBJ1-3	-	TRBV10-2	TGCGCCAGCAGTACCCTCTGGACCACATTCTCTGGAAACACCATATATTTT	CASSTLWTTFSGNTIYF
-	TRBJ1-3	-	TRBV15	TGTGCCACCAGCAGAGATCACGGGGCTTCTGGAAACACCATATATTTT	CATSRDHGASGNTIYF
-	TRBJ2-2	-	TRBV15	TGTGCCACCAGCAGTGACTTCAACAGCGGGCGGACCGGGGAGCTGTTTTTT	CATSSDFNSGRTGELFF
-	TRBJ2-1	few	TRBV15	TGTGCCACCAAGAGGCGGGCTCAAGACAATGAGCAGTTCTTC	CATKRRAQDNEQFF
TRBD2	TRBJ2-7	-	TRBV6-5	TGTGCCAGCGGAGGACTAGCGGGAGGCGAGCAGTACTTC	CASGGLAGGEQYF
TRBD1	TRBJ2-7	-	TRBV27	TGTGCCAGCAGTTCGAGGACAGGGGGTTCCTACGAGCAGTACTTC	CASSSRTGGSYEQYF
TRBD2	TRBJ2-3	-	TRBV27	TGTGCCTCGAACCGGACTAGCGGGTTAGATACGCAGTATTTT	CASNRTSGLDTQYF
-	TRBJ2-7	-	TRBV4-1	TGCGCCAGCAGCCATTTTTCTAGCCCCTACGAGCAGTACTTC	CASSHFSSPYEQYF
TRBD1	TRBJ1-4	-	TRBV5-1	TGCGCCAGCAGCTTAGGACAGGGGGGCGATGTAGAAAAACTGTTTTTT	CASSLGQGGDVEKLFF
-	TRBJ2-1	-	TRBV5-1	TGCGCCAGCAGCTTGGTGGGACAACTCTACAATGAGCAGTTCTTC	CASSLVGQLYNEQFF
-	TRBJ2-3	-	TRBV18	TGTGCCAGCTCGCCGTCCCCGACTAGCACAGATACGCAGTATTTT	CASSPSPTSTDTQYF
-	TRBJ2-2	-	TRBV27	TGTGCCAGCAGTCGCTCGAGAGCCGGGGAGCTGTTTTTT	CASSRSRAGELFF
TRBD1	TRBJ1-5	-	TRBV19	TGTGCCAGTAGTATCCGGGACAGGGGTTTAAATCAGCCCCAGCATTTT	CASSIRDRGLNQPQHF
TRBD1	TRBJ2-2	many	TRBV7-8	TGTGCCAGCAGCTCACAGGGGGCGACCGGGGAGCTGTTTTTT	CASSSQGATGELFF
-	TRBJ2-7	few	TRBV2	TGTGCCAGCAGTGAAGGGCAGGGGACCTACGAGCAGTACTTC	CASSEGQGTYEQYF
-	TRBJ2-7	-	TRBV5-4	TGTGCCAGCAGCCGACAGGACTCCTACGAGCAGTACTTC	CASSRQDSYEQYF
-	TRBJ2-2	-	TRBV9	TGTGCCAGCAGTCGGGAGAGGTTAAGTTCCGGGGAGCTGTTTTTT	CASSRERLSSGELFF
TRBD1	TRBJ2-1	-	TRBV6-1	TGTGCCAGCAGTGAAAGGGGGACAGTATACAATGAGCAGTTCTTC	CASSERGTVYNEQFF
TRBD1	TRBJ2-3	-	TRBV5-1	TGCGCCAGCAGCCCGGGACAGGGGGGCACAGATACGCAGTATTTT	CASSPGQGGTDTQYF
TRBD1	TRBJ1-2	-	TRBV30	TGTGCCTGGAGTACAATCAGGGGGTATGGCTACACCTTC	CAWSTIRGYGYTF
-	TRBJ2-6	-	TRBV7-2	TGTGCCAGCAGCTTAGTAGGGACAACCAACTCTGGGGCCAACGTCCTGACTTTC	CASSLVGTTNSGANVLTF
-	TRBJ1-4	-	TRBV5-4	TGTGCCAGCAGCACTCAGGTTGCAACTAATGAAAAACTGTTTTTT	CASSTQVATNEKLFF
TRBD2	TRBJ2-7	-	TRBV28	TGTGCCAGCACCTATAGCGGGAGCTCGTACGAGCAGTACTTC	CASTYSGSSYEQYF
-	TRBJ2-1	-	TRBV7-9	TGTGCCAGCAGCTTGGGCCATGAGCAGTTCTTC	CASSLGHEQFF
-	TRBJ1-1	-	TRBV19	TGTGCCAGTAGTATGGGCAGGCCGAACACTGAAGCTTTCTTT	CASSMGRPNTEAFF
-	TRBJ2-7	few	TRBV5-1	TGCGCCAGCAGCTTGGTCGGGCGGAGCGAGCAGTACTTC	CASSLVGRSEQYF
TRBD2	TRBJ2-1	-	TRBV7-9	TGTGCCAGCAGCTTTTTTTTGGGCGGGAGCTCCTACAATGAGCAGTTCTTC	CASSFFLGGSSYNEQFF
-	TRBJ2-7	-	TRBV28	TGTGCCAGCAGTTTATCCTGGGGCGAGCAGTACTTC	CASSLSWGEQYF
TRBD2	TRBJ2-3	few	TRBV9	TGTGCCAGCAGTGCCCTGGGGGGGGGAAACACAGATACGCAGTATTTT	CASSALGGGNTDTQYF